The 13 T cell receptor beta chains below all came from one sample that was sequenced in a study of monozygotic twins with inflammatory bowel disease. From the 5' RACE reads, TCRdb lists one entry per CDR3 protein and no DNA. The sample holds 400,000 to 500,000 distinct CDR3 sequences. The sample taken for sequencing was blood. These receptors were taken from a human donor with ulcerative colitis or Crohn's disease, or a healthy co-twin of an affected twin (not recorded which).

The V and J genes are TRBV2 and TRBJ2-5; TCRdb lists TRBD1, though no DNA is available to test this call. Germline CDR1 is SNHLY and CDR2 is FYNNEI. The CDR3 has 15 amino acids. The CDR3 loop reads CASSDIQGNQETQYF.

The chain is built from TRBV5-1 and TRBJ2-7. This CDR3 has 15 residues. CDR1 is SGHRS and CDR2 is YFSETQ in the germline V gene. The CDR3 region is CASSLVGTLSYEQYF.

The chain uses TRBV11-2 and TRBJ2-1; with no DNA, the TCRdb D assignment of TRBD1 cannot be verified. The CDR3 consists of 16 residues. The germline V gene encodes CDR1 SGHAT and CDR2 FQNNGV. The CDR3 loop is CASSFRPGQGINEQFF. The complete variable domain, with remaining parts taken from reference TRBV11-2 and TRBJ2-1, reads EAGVAQSPRYKIIEKRQSVAFWCNPISGHATLYWYQQILGQGPKLLIQFQNNGVVDDSQLPKDRFSAERLKGVDSTLKIQPAKLEDSAVYLCASSFRPGQGINEQFFGPGTRLTVL.

V and J are TRBV5-1 and TRBJ2-1; there is no DNA to check the TCRdb D call of TRBD2. This CDR3 spans 15 amino acids. Looked up from germline, CDR1 is SGHRS and CDR2 is YFSETQ. Here the CDR3 reads CASKATSGTSGQQFF. The variable domain in full, completed from reference TRBV5-1 and TRBJ2-1, reads KAGVTQTPRYLIKTRGQQVTLSCSPISGHRSVSWYQQTPGQGLQFLFEYFSETQRNKGNFPGRFSGRQFSNSRSEMNVSTLELGDSALYLCASKATSGTSGQQFFGPGTRLTVL.

V and J are TRBV5-1 and TRBJ2-7; the TCRdb D gene call, TRBD1, has no DNA to confirm it. The CDR3 covers 15 residues. Germline V gene data show CDR1 as SGHRS and CDR2 as YFSETQ. The CDR3 sequence is CASSLDQGRGYEQYF.

The V call is TRBV7-3, the J call TRBJ2-1; TCRdb proposes TRBD2, but this gene call is untestable without DNA. Germline V gene data show CDR1 as SGHTA and CDR2 as FQGTGA. The CDR3 consists of 15 residues. The CDR3 here is CASSPPGLAGGGQFF.

The chain joins TRBV2 to TRBJ2-1; the TRBD1 assignment by TCRdb is unverifiable without DNA. This CDR3 comprises 13 residues. Germline loops: CDR1 SNHLY, CDR2 FYNNEI. The CDR3 is CATISGLNNEQFF.

The CDR3 sequence is CAWSGQGAGAFF. This chain links TRBV30 with TRBJ1-1; TCRdb picks TRBD1, but there is no DNA to check that call. Germline V lookup: CDR1 GTSNPN, CDR2 SVGIG (reference sequence). The CDR3 totals 12 residues.

The genes are TRBV6-5 and TRBJ1-1. The CDR3 consists of 15 residues. Germline V gene sequence: CDR1 MNHEY, CDR2 SVGAGI. CDR3 sequence: CASSSPPGSSSEAFF.

The V gene is TRBV15, the J gene TRBJ2-1; absent DNA, TCRdb's TRBD2 call cannot be checked. Germline CDR1 LNHNV, CDR2 YYDKDF (reference sequence). The CDR3 covers 19 residues. CDR3 in amino acids: CATSRDYPLAGGQGNEQFF.

The chain employs TRBV27 and TRBJ1-3; the D gene TCRdb calls, TRBD1, cannot be checked with no DNA. Germline V gene sequence: CDR1 MNHEY, CDR2 SMNVEV (reference sequence). The CDR3 extends over 16 amino acids. The CDR3 loop reads CASSSPKEGAGNTIYF.

V gene TRBV6-1 combines with J gene TRBJ1-2; TCRdb's D call of TRBD1 is untestable without DNA. The CDR3 runs 13 residues. Germline V gene sequence: CDR1 MNHNS, CDR2 SASEGT. CDR3 in amino acids: CASTRMVPEGYTF.

The V and J genes are TRBV6-2 or TRBV6-3 and TRBJ1-2. The germline gives CDR1 MNHEY, CDR2 SVGEGT. There are 14 residues in the CDR3. CDR3 sequence: CASSYASWMYGYTF.